The 13 T cell receptor beta chains presented below share a single source sample, sequenced in a study of T-cell reconstitution after alpha-beta-depleted transplantation in children. Unique molecular identifiers were used to barcode this TCRbeta library. TCRdb recomputed calls from the PCR reads with MiXCR, one row per CDR3 protein. This table holds about 140,000 distinct CDR3 sequences, about 9% found once. The sequencing used PBMCs, mostly from graft donor cells, collected 180 days after TCRalphabeta/CD19-depleted stem cell transplant. The receptor source for this set is a female patient between 2 and 15 years old who had a stem cell transplant for congenital amegakaryocytic thrombocytopenia, so the T cells may come from the graft donor.

This clonotype was picked up many times. This rearrangement joins TRBV28 to TRBJ1-1; 8 nucleotides agree with TRBD1. V was clipped by 3 bases and J by 5 bases; unmatched bases: 5. The germline CDR1 and CDR2 sequences are MDHEN and SYDVKM. This CDR3 region has 14 residues. The CDR3: CASSLDRAGTEAFF. The CDR3 nucleotides read TGTGCCAGCAGTTTGGACAGGGCGGGAACTGAAGCTTTCTTT.

This clonotype was detected many times. One end of the junction varies from germline; a read error may be responsible. The rearrangement links TRBV6-4 to TRBJ2-5; 8 positions agree with TRBD1. From germline, CDR1 is MRHNA and CDR2 SNTAGT. CDR3 length equals 14 residues. As DNA, the CDR3 is TGTGCCAGCACCTACGACAGGGGTCGAGAGACGCAGTACTTC. This codes for CASTYDRGRETQYF.

This clonotype was recorded at least ten times. The rearrangement links TRBV5-5 to TRBJ2-1, with 9 bases lining up with TRBD1. Germline V gives CDR1 SGHKS, CDR2 YYEKEE (reference sequence). The V and J ends lost 4 bases and 8 bases, in that order; junction bases with no gene match: 10. There are 15 residues in the CDR3. The CDR3, as DNA: TGTGCCAGCAGCCGCGAATGGACAGGGGCGGATGAGCAGTTCTTC. It specifies CASSREWTGADEQFF.

This clonotype was counted many times. The chain has TRBV4-1 and TRBJ1-1; 7 bases fit TRBD1. This CDR3 contains 16 residues. With V trimmed by 3 bases and J by 0 bases, 7 bases remained unmatched. Germline V lookup: CDR1 MGHRA, CDR2 YSYEKL. This CDR3 reads CASSHTGTALNTEAFF. The DNA for the CDR3 is TGCGCCAGCAGCCACACCGGGACAGCCTTGAACACTGAAGCTTTCTTT.

This clonotype came up many times. This rearrangement joins TRBV6-1 to TRBJ2-7; D may match TRBD1 or TRBD2 (5 bases each). The V gene lost 6 bases and the J gene lost 2 bases, with 11 bases spanning the gap. Germline V CDR1 and CDR2: MNHNS, SASEGT. The CDR3 length is 13 residues. In DNA form, the CDR3 reads TGTGCCAGCAGGGGGACCCCCACCTACGAGCAGTACTTC. Translating gives CASRGTPTYEQYF.

This chain joins TRBV20-1 and TRBJ2-5; the D is unclear. Germline-derived CDR1 and CDR2 are DFQATT and SNEGSKA (reference sequence). The V end was cut by 5 bases, the J end by 5 bases, with 12 bases between. The CDR3 sequence is 12 residues long. The CDR3 nucleotides are TGCAGTGCTCTCAAAAAGGCGGAGACCCAGTACTTC. It codes for CSALKKAETQYF.

This clonotype has ten or more counts. J is TRBJ2-1 and V is TRBV11-2; 8 bases are a match to TRBD1. The J segment lost 7 bases and the V segment lost 5 bases, leaving 4 bases of the junction unmatched. The CDR3 is made up of 13 amino acids. From germline, CDR1 is SGHAT and CDR2 FQNNGV. DNA of the CDR3: TGTGCCAGCAGCACCCGGACAGGGAATGAGCAGTTCTTC. Translated, it gives CASSTRTGNEQFF.

Notes on this clonotype: A much larger clone sits a single nucleotide away, making a read error possible. The genes are TRBV7-9 and TRBJ2-1; the D is unclear. Germline CDR1 reads SEHNR; CDR2 reads FQNEAQ (reference sequence). CDR3 size: 10 residues. The CDR3 nucleotides are TGTTCCAGCAGCTTAAGTGAGCAGTTCTTC. Protein product: CSSSLSEQFF.

This clonotype was counted a few times. V and J are TRBV4-1 and TRBJ2-1, with TRBD2 matching over 8 bases. The CDR3 sequence is 20 residues long. With V trimmed by 0 bases and J by 8 bases, 21 bases remained unmatched. Germline V gene sequence: CDR1 MGHRA, CDR2 YSYEKL. CDR3 sequence: CASSQDIEGWGTSWFHEQFF. The DNA for the CDR3 is TGCGCCAGCAGCCAAGATATTGAGGGTTGGGGGACTAGTTGGTTCCATGAGCAGTTCTTC.

This clonotype came up a few times. V and J are TRBV5-1 and TRBJ2-3; D is possibly TRBD2 (6 bases). Deletions cut 0 bases from V and 6 bases from J, with 11 bases between. This CDR3 is built from 14 residues. Germline CDR1 and CDR2: SGHRS and YFSETQ. The CDR3 reads CASSLGGSGDTQYF. CDR3 DNA sequence: TGCGCCAGCAGCTTGGGGGGTAGCGGTGATACGCAGTATTTT.

Note on this clonotype: Relative to the germline gene, one junction end is altered; a read error may explain this. The chain employs TRBV11-2 and TRBJ2-5; 13 bases fit TRBD2. This CDR3 contains 16 residues. Germline CDR1 is SGHAT and CDR2 is FQNNGV. The CDR3 protein is CASSPRTSGGQGTQYF. The CDR3 DNA is TGTGCCAGCAGCCCCCGGACTAGCGGGGGCCAAGGGACCCAGTACTTC.

In this sample, this clonotype turned up many times. The chain recombines TRBV12-3 or TRBV12-4 with TRBJ2-5; 9 nucleotides match TRBD1. The CDR3 has 15 amino acids. V was pared by 7 bases and J by 1 base, with 7 bases of the junction left unmatched. In nucleotides, the CDR3 is TGTGCCAGCACCCCGGGACAGGGAACCCAAGAGACCCAGTACTTC. This codes for CASTPGQGTQETQYF.

J is TRBJ1-2 and V is TRBV29-1; 7 bases fit TRBD1. Looked up from germline, CDR1 is SQVTM and CDR2 is ANQGSEA. Unmatched junction bases numbered 1, after V lost 4 bases and J lost 2 bases. The CDR3 contains 12 residues. The CDR3 sequence: CSVVTGNYGYTF. CDR3 DNA sequence: TGCAGCGTTGTGACAGGGAACTATGGCTACACCTTC.